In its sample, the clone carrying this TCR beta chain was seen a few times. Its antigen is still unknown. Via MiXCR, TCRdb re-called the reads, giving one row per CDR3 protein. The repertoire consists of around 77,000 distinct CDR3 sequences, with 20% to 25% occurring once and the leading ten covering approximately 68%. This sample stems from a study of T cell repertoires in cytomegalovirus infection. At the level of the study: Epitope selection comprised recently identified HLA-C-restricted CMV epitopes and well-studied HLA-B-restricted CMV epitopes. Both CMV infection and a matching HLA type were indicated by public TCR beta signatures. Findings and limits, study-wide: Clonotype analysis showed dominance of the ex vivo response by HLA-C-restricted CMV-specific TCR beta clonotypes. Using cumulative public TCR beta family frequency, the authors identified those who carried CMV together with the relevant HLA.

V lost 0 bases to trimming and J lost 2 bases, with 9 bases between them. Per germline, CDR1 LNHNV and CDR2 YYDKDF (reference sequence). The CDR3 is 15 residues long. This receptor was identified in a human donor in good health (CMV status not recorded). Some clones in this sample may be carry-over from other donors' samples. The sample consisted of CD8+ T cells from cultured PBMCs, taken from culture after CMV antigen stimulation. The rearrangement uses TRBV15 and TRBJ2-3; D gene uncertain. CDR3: CATSRDGPNTDTQYF. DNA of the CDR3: TGTGCCACCAGCAGAGATGGACCCAACACAGATACGCAGTATTTT.